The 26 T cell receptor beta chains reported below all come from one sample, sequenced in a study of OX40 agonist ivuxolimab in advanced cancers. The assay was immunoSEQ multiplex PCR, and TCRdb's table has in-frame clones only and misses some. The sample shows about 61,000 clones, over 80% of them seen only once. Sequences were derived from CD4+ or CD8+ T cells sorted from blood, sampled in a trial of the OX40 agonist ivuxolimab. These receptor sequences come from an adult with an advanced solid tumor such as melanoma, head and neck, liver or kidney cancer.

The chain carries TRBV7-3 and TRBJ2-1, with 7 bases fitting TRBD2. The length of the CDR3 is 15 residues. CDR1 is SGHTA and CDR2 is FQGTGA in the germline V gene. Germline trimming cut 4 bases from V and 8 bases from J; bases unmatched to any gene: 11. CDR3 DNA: TGTGCCAGCAGCTCCGTAGCGGGCGGCTTGGATGAGCAGTTCTTC. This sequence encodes CASSSVAGGLDEQFF.

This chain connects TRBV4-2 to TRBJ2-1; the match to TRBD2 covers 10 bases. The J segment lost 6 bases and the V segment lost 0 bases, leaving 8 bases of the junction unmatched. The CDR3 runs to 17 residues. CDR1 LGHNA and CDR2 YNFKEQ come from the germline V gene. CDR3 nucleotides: TGTGCCAGCAGCCAAGAAGTCGAGGCTAGCGGGAGCAATGAGCAGTTCTTC. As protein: CASSQEVEASGSNEQFF.

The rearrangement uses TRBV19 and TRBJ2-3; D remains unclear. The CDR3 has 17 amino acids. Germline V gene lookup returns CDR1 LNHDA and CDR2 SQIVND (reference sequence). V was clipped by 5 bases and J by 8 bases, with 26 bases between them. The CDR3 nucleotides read TGTGCCAGTAGTCCCCCGAGTTGGGCAAATCTACATGGTACGCAGTATTTT. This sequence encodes CASSPPSWANLHGTQYF.

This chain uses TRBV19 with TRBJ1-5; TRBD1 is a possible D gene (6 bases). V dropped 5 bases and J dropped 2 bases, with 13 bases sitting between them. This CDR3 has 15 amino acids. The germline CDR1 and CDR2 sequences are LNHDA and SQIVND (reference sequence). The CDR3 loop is CASSQGPQGNQPQHF. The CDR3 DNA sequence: TGTGCCAGTAGTCAGGGGCCGCAGGGCAATCAGCCCCAGCATTTT. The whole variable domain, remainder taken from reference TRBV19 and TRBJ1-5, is DGGITQSPKYLFRKEGQNVTLSCEQNLNHDAMYWYRQDPGQGLRLIYYSQIVNDFQKGDIAEGYSVSREKKESFPLTVTSAQKNPTAFYLCASSQGPQGNQPQHFGDGTRLSIL.

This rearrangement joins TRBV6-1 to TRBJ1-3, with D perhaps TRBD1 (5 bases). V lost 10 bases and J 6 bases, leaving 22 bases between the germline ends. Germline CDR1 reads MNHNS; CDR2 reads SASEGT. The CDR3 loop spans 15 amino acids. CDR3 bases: TGTGCCAATAAGTTTTTCAGGGTAAAAGAAAACACCATATATTTT. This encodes CANKFFRVKENTIYF.

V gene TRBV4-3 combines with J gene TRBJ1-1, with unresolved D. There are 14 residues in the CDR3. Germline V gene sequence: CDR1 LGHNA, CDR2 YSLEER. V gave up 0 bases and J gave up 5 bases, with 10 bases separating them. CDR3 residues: CASSQDLSGTEAFF. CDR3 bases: TGCGCCAGCAGCCAAGATCTTAGTGGGACTGAAGCTTTCTTT.

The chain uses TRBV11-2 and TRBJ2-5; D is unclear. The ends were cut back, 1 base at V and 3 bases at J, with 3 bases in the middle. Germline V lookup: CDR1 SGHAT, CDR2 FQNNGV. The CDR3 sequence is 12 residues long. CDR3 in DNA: TGTGCCAGCAGCTTAGTCGAAGAGACCCAGTACTTC. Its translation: CASSLVEETQYF. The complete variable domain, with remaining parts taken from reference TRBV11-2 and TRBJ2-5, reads EAGVAQSPRYKIIEKRQSVAFWCNPISGHATLYWYQQILGQGPKLLIQFQNNGVVDDSQLPKDRFSAERLKGVDSTLKIQPAKLEDSAVYLCASSLVEETQYFGPGTRLLVL.

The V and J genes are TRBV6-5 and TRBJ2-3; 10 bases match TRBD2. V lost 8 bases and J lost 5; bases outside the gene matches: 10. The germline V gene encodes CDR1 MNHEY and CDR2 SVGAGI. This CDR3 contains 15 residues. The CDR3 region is CASVRLAGARDTQYF. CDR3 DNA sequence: TGTGCCAGCGTTCGGCTAGCGGGAGCTAGAGATACGCAGTATTTT.

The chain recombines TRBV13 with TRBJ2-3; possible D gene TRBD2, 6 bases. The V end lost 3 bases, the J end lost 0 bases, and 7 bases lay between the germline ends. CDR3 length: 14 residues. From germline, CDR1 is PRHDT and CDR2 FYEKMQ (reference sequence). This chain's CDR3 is CASSFSGSTDTQYF. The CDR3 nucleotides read TGTGCCAGCAGCTTTAGCGGCAGCACAGATACGCAGTATTTT.

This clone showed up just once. Written as DNA, the CDR3 is TGTGCCAGCAGCCCCGGGACAGGAGGCGAGCAGTACTTC. Its protein is CASSPGTGGEQYF. The chain is built from TRBV7-6 and TRBJ2-7; the match to TRBD1 covers 8 bases. V lost 5 bases to trimming and J lost 6 bases; unmatched junction nucleotides: 6. CDR3 size: 13 residues. Looked up from germline, CDR1 is SGHVS and CDR2 is FNYEAQ.

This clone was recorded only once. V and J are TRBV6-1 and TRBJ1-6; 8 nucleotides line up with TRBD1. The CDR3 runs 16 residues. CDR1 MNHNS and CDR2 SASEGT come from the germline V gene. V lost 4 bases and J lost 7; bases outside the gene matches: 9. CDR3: CASSGQQGEWNSPLHF. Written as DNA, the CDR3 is TGTGCCAGCAGTGGGCAACAGGGGGAATGGAATTCACCCCTCCACTTT.

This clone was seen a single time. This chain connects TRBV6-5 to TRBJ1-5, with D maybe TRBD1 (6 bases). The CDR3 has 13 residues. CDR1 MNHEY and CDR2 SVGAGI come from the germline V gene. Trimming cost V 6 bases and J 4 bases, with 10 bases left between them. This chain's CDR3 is CASRLDSNQPQHF. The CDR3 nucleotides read TGTGCCAGCAGGCTGGACAGTAATCAGCCCCAGCATTTT.

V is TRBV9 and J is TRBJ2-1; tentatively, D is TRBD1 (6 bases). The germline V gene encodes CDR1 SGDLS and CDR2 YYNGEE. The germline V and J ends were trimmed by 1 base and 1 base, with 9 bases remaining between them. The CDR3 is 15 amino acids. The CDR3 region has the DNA TGTGCCAGCAGCGTATTAGACAGGTCCTACAATGAGCAGTTCTTC. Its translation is CASSVLDRSYNEQFF.

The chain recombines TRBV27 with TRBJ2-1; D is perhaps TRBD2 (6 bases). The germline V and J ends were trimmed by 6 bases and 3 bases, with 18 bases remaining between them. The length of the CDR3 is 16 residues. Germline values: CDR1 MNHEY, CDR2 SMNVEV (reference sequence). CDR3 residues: CASSLELALGYNEQFF. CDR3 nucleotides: TGTGCCAGCAGCTTAGAACTAGCCCTTGGCTACAATGAGCAGTTCTTC.

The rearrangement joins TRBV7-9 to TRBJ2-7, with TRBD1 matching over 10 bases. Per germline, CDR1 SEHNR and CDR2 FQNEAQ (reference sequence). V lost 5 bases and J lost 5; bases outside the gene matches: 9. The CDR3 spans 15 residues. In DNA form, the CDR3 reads TGTGCCAGCAGCCTCGGGACAGGGGACTGGGACGAGCAGTACGTC. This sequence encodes CASSLGTGDWDEQYV.

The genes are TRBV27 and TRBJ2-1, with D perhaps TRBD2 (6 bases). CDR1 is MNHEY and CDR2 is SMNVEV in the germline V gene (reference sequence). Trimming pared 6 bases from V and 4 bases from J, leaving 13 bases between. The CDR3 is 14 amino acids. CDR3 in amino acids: CASSEGAGYNEQFF. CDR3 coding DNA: TGTGCCAGCAGCGAGGGAGCGGGTTACAATGAGCAGTTCTTC.

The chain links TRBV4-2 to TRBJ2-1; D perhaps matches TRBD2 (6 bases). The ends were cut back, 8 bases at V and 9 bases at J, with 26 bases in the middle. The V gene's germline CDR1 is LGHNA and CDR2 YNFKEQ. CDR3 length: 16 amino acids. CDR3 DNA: TGTGCCAGCGCGCTCCTCGTCGGGACTCTTGGTGGTGAGCAGTTCTTC. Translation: CASALLVGTLGGEQFF.

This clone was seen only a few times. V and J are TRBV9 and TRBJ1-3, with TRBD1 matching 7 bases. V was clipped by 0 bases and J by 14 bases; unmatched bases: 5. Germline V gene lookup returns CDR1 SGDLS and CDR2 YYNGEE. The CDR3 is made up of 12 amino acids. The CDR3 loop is CASSVDGTALYF. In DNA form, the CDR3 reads TGTGCCAGCAGCGTAGATGGGACAGCGCTATATTTT.

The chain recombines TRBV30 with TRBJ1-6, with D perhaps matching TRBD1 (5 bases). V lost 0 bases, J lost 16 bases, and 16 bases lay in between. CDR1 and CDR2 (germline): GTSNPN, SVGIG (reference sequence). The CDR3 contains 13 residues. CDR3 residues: CAWSVTGESLLHF. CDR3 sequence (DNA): TGTGCCTGGAGTGTAACGGGGGAGTCGCTTCTCCACTTT.

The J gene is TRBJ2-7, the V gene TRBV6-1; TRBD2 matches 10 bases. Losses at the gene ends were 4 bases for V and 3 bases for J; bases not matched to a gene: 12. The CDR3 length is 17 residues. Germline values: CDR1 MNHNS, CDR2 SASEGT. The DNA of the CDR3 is TGTGCCAGCAGTGGGGCCCTAGCGGGAGCCCTTAACTACGAGCAGTACGTC. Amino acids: CASSGALAGALNYEQYV.

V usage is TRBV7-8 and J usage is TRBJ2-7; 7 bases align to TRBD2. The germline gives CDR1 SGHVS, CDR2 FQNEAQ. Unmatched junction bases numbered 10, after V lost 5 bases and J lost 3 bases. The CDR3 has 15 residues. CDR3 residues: CASSDIAGGGYEQYF. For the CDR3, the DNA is TGTGCCAGCAGCGATATAGCGGGCGGGGGCTACGAGCAGTACTTC.

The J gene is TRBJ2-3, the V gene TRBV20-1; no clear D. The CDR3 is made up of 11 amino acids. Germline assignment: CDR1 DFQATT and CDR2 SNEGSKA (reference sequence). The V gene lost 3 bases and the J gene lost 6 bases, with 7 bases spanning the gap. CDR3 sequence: CSASTPDTQYF. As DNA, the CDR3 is TGCAGTGCTAGTACCCCGGATACGCAGTATTTT.

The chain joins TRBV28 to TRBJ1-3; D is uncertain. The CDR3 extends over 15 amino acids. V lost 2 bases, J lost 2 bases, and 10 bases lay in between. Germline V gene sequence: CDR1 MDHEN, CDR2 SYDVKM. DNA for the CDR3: TGTGCCAGCAGTTTAGGAGAACTAACTGGAAACACCATATATTTT. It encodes CASSLGELTGNTIYF.

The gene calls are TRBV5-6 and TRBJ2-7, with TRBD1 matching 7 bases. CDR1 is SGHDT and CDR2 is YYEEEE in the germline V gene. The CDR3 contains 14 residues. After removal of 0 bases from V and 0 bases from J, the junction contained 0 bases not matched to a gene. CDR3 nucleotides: TGTGCCAGCAGCTTGGGACAGGGCTCCTACGAGCAGTACTTC. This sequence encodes CASSLGQGSYEQYF.

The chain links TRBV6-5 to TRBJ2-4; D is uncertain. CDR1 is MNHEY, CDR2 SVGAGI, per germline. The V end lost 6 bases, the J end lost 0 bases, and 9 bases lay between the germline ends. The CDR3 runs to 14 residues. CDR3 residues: CASRDHTAKNIQYF. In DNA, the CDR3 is TGTGCCAGCAGGGATCACACAGCCAAAAACATTCAGTACTTC.

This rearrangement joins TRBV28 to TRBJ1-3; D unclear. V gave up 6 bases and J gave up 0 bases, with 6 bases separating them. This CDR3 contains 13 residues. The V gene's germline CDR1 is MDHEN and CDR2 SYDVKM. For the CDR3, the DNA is TGTGCCAGCAGGTTTTCCTCTGGAAACACCATATATTTT. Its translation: CASRFSSGNTIYF.